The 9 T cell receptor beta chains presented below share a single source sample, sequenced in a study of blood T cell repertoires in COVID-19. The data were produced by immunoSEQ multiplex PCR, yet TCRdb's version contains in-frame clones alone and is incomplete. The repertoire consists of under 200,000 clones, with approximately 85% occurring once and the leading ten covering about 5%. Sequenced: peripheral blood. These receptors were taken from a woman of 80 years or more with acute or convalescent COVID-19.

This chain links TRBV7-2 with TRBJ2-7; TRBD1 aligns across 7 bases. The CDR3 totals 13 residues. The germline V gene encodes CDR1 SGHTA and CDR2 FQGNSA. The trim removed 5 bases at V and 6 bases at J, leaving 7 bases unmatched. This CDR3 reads CASSIQGSGEQYF. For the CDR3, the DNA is TGTGCCAGCAGCATACAGGGGAGTGGCGAGCAGTACTTC.

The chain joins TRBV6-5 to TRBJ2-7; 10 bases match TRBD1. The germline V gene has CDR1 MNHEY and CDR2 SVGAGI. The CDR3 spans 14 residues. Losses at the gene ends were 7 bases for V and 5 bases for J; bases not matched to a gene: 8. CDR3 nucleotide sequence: TGTGCCAGCACCACGGGACAGGGGACCAACGAGCAGTACTTC. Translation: CASTTGQGTNEQYF.

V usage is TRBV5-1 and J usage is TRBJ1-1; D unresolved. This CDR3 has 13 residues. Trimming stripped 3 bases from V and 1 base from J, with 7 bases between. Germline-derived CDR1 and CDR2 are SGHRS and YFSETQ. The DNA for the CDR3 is TGCGCCAGCAGCTCGGCAGGGAACACTGAAGCTTTCTTT. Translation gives CASSSAGNTEAFF.

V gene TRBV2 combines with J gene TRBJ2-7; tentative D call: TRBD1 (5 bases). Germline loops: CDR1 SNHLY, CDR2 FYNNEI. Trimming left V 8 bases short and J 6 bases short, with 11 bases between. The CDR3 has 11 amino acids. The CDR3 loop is CASRTPLEQYF. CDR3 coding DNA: TGTGCCAGCCGGACACCCCTCGAGCAGTACTTC. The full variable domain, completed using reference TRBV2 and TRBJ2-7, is EPEVTQTPSHQVTQMGQEVILRCVPISNHLYFYWYRQILGQKVEFLVSFYNNEISEKSEIFDDQFSVERPDGSNFTLKIRSTKLEDSAMYFCASRTPLEQYFGPGTRLTVT.

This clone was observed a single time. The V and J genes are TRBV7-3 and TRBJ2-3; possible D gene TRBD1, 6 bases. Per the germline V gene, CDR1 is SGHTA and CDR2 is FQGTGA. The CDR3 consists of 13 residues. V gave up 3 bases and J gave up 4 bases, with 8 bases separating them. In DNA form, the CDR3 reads TGTGCCAGCAGCTTTTCAGGGGCAGATACGCAGTATTTT. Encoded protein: CASSFSGADTQYF.

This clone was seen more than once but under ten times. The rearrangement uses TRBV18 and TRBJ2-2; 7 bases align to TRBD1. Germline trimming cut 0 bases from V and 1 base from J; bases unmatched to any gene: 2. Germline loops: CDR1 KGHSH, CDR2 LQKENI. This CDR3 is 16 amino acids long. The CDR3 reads CASSPPPGGNTGELFF. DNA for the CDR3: TGTGCCAGCTCACCACCCCCAGGGGGGAACACCGGGGAGCTGTTTTTT.

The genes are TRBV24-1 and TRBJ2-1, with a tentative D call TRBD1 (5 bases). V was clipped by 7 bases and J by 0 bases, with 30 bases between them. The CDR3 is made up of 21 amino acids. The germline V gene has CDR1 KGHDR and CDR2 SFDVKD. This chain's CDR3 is CATSPTPRQTNLPSSYNEQFF. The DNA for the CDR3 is TGTGCCACCAGCCCCACCCCGAGACAGACAAACCTACCAAGCTCCTACAATGAGCAGTTCTTC.

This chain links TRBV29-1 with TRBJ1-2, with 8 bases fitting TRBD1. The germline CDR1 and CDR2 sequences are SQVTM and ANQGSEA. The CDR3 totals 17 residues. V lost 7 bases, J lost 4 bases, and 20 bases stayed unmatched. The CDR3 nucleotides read TGCAGCGCCACCCGGGGGACAGGAGTCCTTGCGGTCTATGGCTACACCTTC. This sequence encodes CSATRGTGVLAVYGYTF.

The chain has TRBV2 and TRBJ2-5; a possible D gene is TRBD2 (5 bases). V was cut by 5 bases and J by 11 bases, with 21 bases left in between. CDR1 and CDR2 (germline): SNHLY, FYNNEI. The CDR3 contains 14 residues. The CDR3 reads CASSYGPGVDPQYF. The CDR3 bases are TGTGCCAGCAGTTACGGACCCGGGGTCGACCCACAGTACTTC.